The 10 T cell receptor beta chains reported below all come from one sample, sequenced in a study of Graves' ophthalmopathy and Graves' hyperthyroidism. RNA transcripts were the template, and TCR beta CDR3 regions were amplified from them. HTBI primers primed a first-round RT-PCR, and a second-round multiplex PCR followed. TCRdb re-analysed the multiplex PCR reads in MiXCR, keeping a single row per CDR3 protein. The sample shows 300,000 to 450,000 distinct CDR3 sequences, roughly 17% of them seen only once. The sequenced sample was peripheral blood. The origin of the receptors is an adult woman with stable Graves' hyperthyroidism.

This clonotype was observed at least ten times. The chain joins TRBV5-1 to TRBJ2-7, with D hard to call. CDR3 size: 14 residues. Trimming took off 2 bases at V and 2 bases at J, with 11 bases between the two ends. Germline CDR1 SGHRS, CDR2 YFSETQ. CDR3 loop: CASSLPGSPYEQYF. The CDR3 DNA reads as TGCGCCAGCAGCTTACCTGGGTCCCCCTACGAGCAGTACTTC.

This clonotype showed up many times. The rearrangement links TRBV29-1 to TRBJ2-5; TRBD2 matches 14 bases. Trimming at V came to 6 bases and at J to 5 bases, leaving 2 bases not matched to a gene. This CDR3 region has 13 residues. CDR1 and CDR2 from the germline V gene are SQVTM and ANQGSEA. CDR3 DNA sequence: TGCAGCGTGGGGACTAGCGGGAGTGAGACCCAGTACTTC. It is translated as CSVGTSGSETQYF.

This clonotype came up many times. CDR3 region: CAISEGSGLGYAKETQYF. In DNA form, the CDR3 reads TGTGCCATCAGTGAGGGAAGCGGACTAGGTTACGCAAAAGAGACCCAGTACTTC. This rearrangement joins TRBV10-3 to TRBJ2-5; 7 nucleotides match TRBD2. CDR1 is ENHRY, CDR2 SYGVKD, per germline. The trim removed 2 bases at V and 3 bases at J, leaving 15 bases unmatched. CDR3 size: 18 residues.

This clonotype was seen ten or more times. The chain recombines TRBV6-2 or TRBV6-3 with TRBJ2-5, with 9 nucleotides matching TRBD1. The J segment lost 3 bases and the V segment lost 6 bases, leaving 5 bases of the junction unmatched. This CDR3 is built from 14 residues. Germline lookup yields CDR1 MNHEY and CDR2 SVGEGT. The CDR3 DNA reads as TGTGCCAGCAGGACCGGGACAGGGAAAGAGACCCAGTACTTC. It specifies CASRTGTGKETQYF.

This clonotype was detected many times. The rearrangement links TRBV6-5 to TRBJ2-4; a weak D match, TRBD1 (6 bases). CDR1 MNHEY and CDR2 SVGAGI come from the germline V gene. The germline V and J ends were trimmed by 0 bases and 7 bases, with 13 bases remaining between them. This CDR3 spans 15 amino acids. CDR3 coding DNA: TGTGCCAGCAGTTACTCTGTCGACAGGAGTAACATTCAGTACTTC. Residues: CASSYSVDRSNIQYF.

This clonotype has at least ten counts. The chain carries TRBV28 and TRBJ2-7; perhaps TRBD1 as D (6 bases). Looked up from germline, CDR1 is MDHEN and CDR2 is SYDVKM. This CDR3 is 15 amino acids long. V was pared by 7 bases and J by 0 bases, with 16 bases between. DNA for the CDR3: TGTGCCAGCACCTCAGGGGCGCAAGGCTCCTACGAGCAGTACTTC. Amino acids: CASTSGAQGSYEQYF.

This clonotype was recorded at least ten times. V usage is TRBV5-5 and J usage is TRBJ2-7, with 10 positions matching TRBD1. The CDR3 has 14 residues. Losses at the gene ends were 4 bases for V and 5 bases for J; bases not matched to a gene: 6. Germline values: CDR1 SGHKS, CDR2 YYEKEE (reference sequence). CDR3 sequence reads: CASSRRDRGDEQYF. The CDR3 nucleotides read TGTGCCAGCAGCCGACGGGACAGGGGAGACGAGCAGTACTTC.

V gene TRBV20-1 combines with J gene TRBJ1-1; D might be TRBD1 (5 bases). With 1 base removed from V and 0 bases from J, the gap between germline ends came to 12 bases. CDR1 DFQATT and CDR2 SNEGSKA come from the germline V gene (reference sequence). The CDR3 has 15 residues. The CDR3 DNA sequence: TGCAGTGCTAGAGTCAGGGCCAGATTGAACACTGAAGCTTTCTTT. Translation gives CSARVRARLNTEAFF.

This clonotype was observed many times. The V gene is TRBV12-3 or TRBV12-4, the J gene TRBJ1-5; no clear D. This CDR3 is built from 14 residues. Trimming took 5 bases from V and 0 from J, leaving 8 bases between them. This chain's CDR3 is CASSPLYSNQPQHF. The CDR3 DNA reads as TGTGCCAGCAGTCCCCTTTATAGCAATCAGCCCCAGCATTTT.

This clonotype was detected many times. This chain links TRBV6-2 or TRBV6-3 with TRBJ1-5; TRBD1 aligns across 8 bases. Germline lookup yields CDR1 MNHEY and CDR2 SVGEGT. Losses at the gene ends were 10 bases for V and 6 bases for J; bases not matched to a gene: 11. There are 14 residues in the CDR3. CDR3 nucleotide sequence: TGTGCCAACCCGGACAGGGACACCAGTCAGCCCCAGCATTTT. Amino acid sequence: CANPDRDTSQPQHF.